The entry that follows covers one T cell receptor (beta chain) sequence. Germline V gene sequence: CDR1 SGHTA, CDR2 FQGNSA. Trimming took off 5 bases at V and 13 bases at J, with 21 bases between the two ends. The CDR3 is 15 amino acids. Sequencing was performed with immunoSEQ multiplex PCR; in TCRdb, only in-frame clones are kept and a portion is missing. Here the sample spans 200,000 to 300,000 clones, around nine tenths being singletons. This sample is part of a study of Ad26.COV2.S vaccination and SARS-CoV-2 variants. The overall study: Participants got Ad26.COV2.S intramuscularly, once or twice 56 days apart.

Described treatment: around 19 received Ad26.COV2.S at low or high dose, single or two shots; about 5 received placebo; per-sample allocation not given. Specimen acquisition occurred on day 63 following the initial vaccine or placebo injection. This sequence originates from a person between 18 and 65 years old who received the Ad26.COV2.S COVID-19 vaccine or a placebo. This specimen was peripheral blood, taken in a trial of Ad26.COV2.S vaccine versus placebo. The chain is built from TRBV7-2 and TRBJ1-6; D may be TRBD1 (5 bases). CDR3 loop: CASSSLGTARSPLHF. For the CDR3, the DNA is TGTGCCAGCAGCAGCCTCGGGACGGCCCGTTCTCCCCTCCACTTT.